The T cell receptor (beta chain) under discussion was sequenced for a study of graft-versus-host responses after intestinal transplantation. Study as a whole: Multivisceral, liver-intestinal, or isolated intestinal grafts were transplanted into recipients. Study-wide results and caveats: Circulating GvH clone levels at their peak were associated with HvG declines (early post-transplant).

Trimming pared 3 bases from V and 6 bases from J, leaving 6 bases between. From germline, CDR1 is SGHDN and CDR2 FVKESK. The CDR3 is 11 amino acids. A few counts support this clone. Antigen unknown. Sequencing was performed with immunoSEQ multiplex PCR; in TCRdb, only in-frame clones are kept and a portion is missing. The top ten clones hold approximately 0.17% of a sample with approximately 130,000 clones, 85% to 95% of them seen once. This clonotype originated in a human donor who received an intestinal transplant. The genes are TRBV14 and TRBJ2-7; D uncertain. Sequencing used unstimulated CD4+ T cells sorted from spleen or lymph node cells, obtained before intestinal transplant. The CDR3 nucleotides are TGTGCCAGCAGCCAGTATCGCGAGCAGTACTTC. The encoded protein is CASSQYREQYF.